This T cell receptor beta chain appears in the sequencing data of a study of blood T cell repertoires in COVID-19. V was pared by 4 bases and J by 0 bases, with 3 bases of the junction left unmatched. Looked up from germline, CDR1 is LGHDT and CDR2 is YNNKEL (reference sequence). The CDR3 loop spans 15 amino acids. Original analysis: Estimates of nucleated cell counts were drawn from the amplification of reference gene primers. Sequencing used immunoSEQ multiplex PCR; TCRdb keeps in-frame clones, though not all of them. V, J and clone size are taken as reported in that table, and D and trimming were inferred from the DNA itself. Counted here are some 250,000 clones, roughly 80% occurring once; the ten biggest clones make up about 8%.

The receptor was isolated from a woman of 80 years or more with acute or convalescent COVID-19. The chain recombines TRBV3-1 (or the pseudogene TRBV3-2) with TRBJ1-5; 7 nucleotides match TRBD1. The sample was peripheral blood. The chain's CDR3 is CASSPQGVSNQPQHF. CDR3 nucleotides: TGTGCCAGCAGCCCTCAGGGGGTTAGCAATCAGCCCCAGCATTTT.